This TCR beta chain appears in the sequencing data of a study of brain T cells in children with intractable seizures (dated by TCRdb to the early 2020s). For context, the study as a whole: Resected brain tissue from 53 pediatric epilepsy surgery cases was initially screened for immune gene transcripts with a NanoString immunology panel. Among the roughly 12 selected surgery cases, eight also had pre-surgery blood sequenced, leaving four with brain tissue only.

To note about this clone: Its antigen has not been determined. Base qualities are not provided; no much larger clone lies one nucleotide away.

Including cysteine and phenylalanine, the CDR3 has 12 amino acids. The CDR3 DNA has 36 bases and is translated from base 1. CDR1 and CDR2, per the germline V gene, are MNHEY and SVGAGI. Trimming removed 10 bases from V and 2 bases from J, leaving 9 bases between the germline ends. The immunoSEQ assay was applied to genomic DNA to generate the TCR beta chain sequences. The original methods were these. CDR3 sequences that did not begin with the conserved framework cysteine at position 104 were removed manually. To get clonality, the normalized Shannon's Diversity Index was subtracted from one, giving values from 0 (maximal diversity) to 1 (oligoclonal). Chi-squared comparison-of-proportions tests were used to check whether the frequency of the same CDR3 differed between samples, for example brain versus blood. Public clonotypes were found through immuneACCESS searches, while the VDJdb browser was used to judge similarity to known antiviral clonotypes. Here the immuneACCESS table is served through TCRdb, limited to in-frame sequences with V and J called. Missing clones are a known gap in these copies; in checked studies unresolved V genes cover under half, and the rest lacks a known reason. That table is the source of V, J and clone size, and D and trimming were worked out from the DNA. This sample has 100,000 to 120,000 clones in its table, and roughly 92% of those were observed once. The ten largest clones add up to 3.8% of the sample.

The sample's time point label, decoded: resected brain tissue, or blood drawn just prior to surgery. The surgery cases with the highest brain T cell transcript signatures were chosen for TCR beta chain sequencing of brain tissue, and also of blood when blood was available. Prior to surgery, the patients had been treated with at least one anti-epileptic drug. TCR-sequenced patients were children with drug-resistant epilepsy due to tuberous sclerosis complex, focal cortical dysplasia, Rasmussen encephalitis or hemimegalencephaly. Blood samples were drawn just before the epilepsy surgery. The Monarch genomic DNA purification kit was used to extract bulk genomic DNA from unsorted brain tissue and from whole blood. What the research found in general, with its limitations: Because sequencing depth was different between pre-surgery and post-surgery blood, clones absent from the pre-surgery sample may reflect undersampling. The patients' HCMV serostatus was not known, and viral specificity was inferred solely from CDR3 sequence similarity.

The sequence was obtained from a boy under two years old with hemimegalencephaly and intractable seizures. This chain joins TRBV6-5 to TRBJ2-1, with the D gene not confidently named. The sample here was peripheral blood, taken at surgery. CDR3 reads: CATFDTYNEQFF. The base sequence is TGTGCCACCTTCGACACCTACAATGAGCAGTTCTTC.